This T cell receptor (beta chain) was observed in a study of cytomegalovirus exposure and HLA in healthy donors. General study findings and limits: Compared with the roughly 700-donor mean, an Asian-associated ancestry cluster reportedly had fewer N-insertions, according to a later analysis.

The study ran its PCR with 60 Vbeta and 13 Jbeta primers. The data were produced by immunoSEQ multiplex PCR, yet TCRdb's version contains in-frame clones alone and is incomplete. The table lists over 120,000 clones, 9.7% of them singletons. Concerning this clone itself: Its antigen is not known.

CDR3 length: 15 residues. Trimming stripped 3 bases from V and 0 bases from J, with 12 bases between. Germline V gene data show CDR1 as SGHTA and CDR2 as FQGTGA. This clonotype originated in a man aged 45-65 years in good health and CMV-seronegative. The rearrangement joins TRBV7-3 to TRBJ2-7; a possible D gene is TRBD1 (6 bases). The sequenced sample consisted of PBMCs. Written as DNA, the CDR3 is TGTGCCAGCAGCTTCCGGGACACTGACTCCTACGAGCAGTACTTC. Translating gives CASSFRDTDSYEQYF.